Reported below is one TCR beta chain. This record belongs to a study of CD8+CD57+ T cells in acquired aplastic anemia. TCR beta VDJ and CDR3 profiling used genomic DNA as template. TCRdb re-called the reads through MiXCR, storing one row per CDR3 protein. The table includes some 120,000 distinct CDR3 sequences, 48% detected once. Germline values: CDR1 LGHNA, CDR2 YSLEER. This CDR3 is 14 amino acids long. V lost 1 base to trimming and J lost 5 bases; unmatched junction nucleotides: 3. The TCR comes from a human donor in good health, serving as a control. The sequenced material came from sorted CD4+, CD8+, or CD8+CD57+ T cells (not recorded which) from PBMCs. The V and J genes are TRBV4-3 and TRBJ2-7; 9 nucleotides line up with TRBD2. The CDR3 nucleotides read TGCGCCAGCAGCCAAGGCGGGGGGGCCGACGAGCAGTACTTC. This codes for CASSQGGGADEQYF.